Reported below is one T cell receptor (beta chain). This receptor's antigen is unknown. The cysteine opens and the phenylalanine closes a CDR3 of 14 amino acids. DNA was not recorded. CDR1 and CDR2, per the germline V gene (reference sequence), are PRHDT and FYEKMQ. The data were produced on a NextSeq 550. The Human TCR Profiling Kit (MiLaboratory) was used to prepare UMI-labeled 5' RACE TRB cDNA libraries. The full amount of extracted RNA was used for cDNA synthesis, and the full amount of resulting cDNA was used for PCR amplification. Libraries were prepared in parallel using an identical number of PCR cycles. As for the original processing: With a requirement of at least two reads per UMI, MIGEC and MiXCR extracted about 48,000 +/- 9,800 unique UMI-labeled TRB cDNA molecules per library. Each library averaged about 38,000 +/- 11,000 functional in-frame TRB CDR3 nucleotide clonotypes without stop codons. After downsampling to 5000 UMI-labeled TRB molecules per sample, diversity metrics, including normalized Shannon-Wiener and Chao1, were computed in VDJtools. VDJtools computed clonotype-size-weighted physicochemical properties of the central five CDR3 residues: interaction energy, strength, volume and Kidera factor 4. TCRdb reprocessed the sequencing reads and holds a single record per CDR3 protein sequence, with no DNA. Here the V and J calls rest on TCRdb's processing, not on the authors' analysis. The table for this sample records 150,000 to 170,000 distinct CDR3 sequences. Just under 0.5% of the sample is taken by the ten largest.

Each CD8+ T cell subset was flow-sorted in triplicate, with roughly 310,000 cells per subset placed directly into RLT lysis buffer. To exclude memory contaminants, naive CD8+ T cells were stringently defined as CD45RO-CCR7+CD27+CD95-. Using standard density gradient centrifugation, peripheral blood mononuclear cells were isolated from buffy coats. Naive CXCR3-negative and CXCR3-positive CD8+ T cells were flow-sorted on a FACSAria III. An RNeasy Mini Kit was used to extract total RNA from the sorted cells. These data originate in a study of CXCR3-negative and CXCR3-positive naive CD8 T cells (dated by TCRdb to the late 2010s). Background on the whole study: In total, 130 million to 150 million TRB reads were obtained, corresponding to roughly 1.5 +/- 0.3 million reads per library. TRBV-TRBJ cluster analysis included naive subsets from roughly 5 donors and memory cells from 3 donors. Diversity and physicochemical repertoire analyses covered roughly eleven donors pooled from two independent experiments. Overall study results and their limits: Within the same donor, TRBV-TRBJ usage looked similar between naive CXCR3-negative and CXCR3-positive cells, but memory cells had distinct patterns. Both naive subsets had comparably high repertoire diversity, while memory CD8+ T cells had much lower repertoire diversity. Compared with CXCR3-negative naive cells, CXCR3-positive naive cells had TRB CDR3s with higher hydrophobicity (lower Kidera factor 4), lower energy, and higher strength and volume indices. Because surface CD5, which has been linked to self-reactivity in mice, was comparable between naive subsets, TCR interaction strength was also inferred from TRB CDR3 physicochemical properties. CXCR3 expression partially decreased after cryopreservation, so most assays used freshly isolated PBMCs.

The sequence links TRBV13 to TRBJ1-1. The sequence derives from a human donor in good health. Some clones in this sample may be carry-over from other donors' samples. What was sequenced was naive CXCR3+ CD8+ T cells from blood. The cell subset or site label for this specimen denotes: CD45RO-CCR7+CD27+CD95- naive CD8+ T cells expressing CXCR3 (TNR3+). The CDR3 protein is CASSLEQRDTEAFF.